Listed below are T cell receptor beta chains from one sample, sequenced in a study of shared clonotypes between healthy human individuals. Produced via immunoSEQ multiplex PCR; TCRdb's table is partial and in-frame only. This repertoire shows over a million clones, around 74% found once; its top ten account for roughly 1.4%. The sequenced sample was memory CD4+ T cells sorted from blood. The receptors originated from a man aged 18 to 35 in good health. Each CDR3 is given without its conserved first and last residue.

>TRBJ2-7|TRBV4-1
ASSQDVQTRSYEQY
>TRBJ1-2|TRBV27
ASSLRYGQGQGYT
>TRBJ1-1|TRBV14
ASSRARGEKAF
>TRBJ1-1|TRBV6-1
ASDGQYTEAF
>TRBJ2-7|TRBV6-6
ASIGDFLSYEQY
>TRBJ2-5|TRBV15
ATSRDGAEGHQETQY
>TRBJ1-2|TRBV30
AWSFEDRGPA
>TRBJ2-1|TRBV6-1
ASSVEFRLSNEQF
>TRBJ2-7|TRBV30
AWSDGYEQY
>TRBJ2-7|TRBV29-1
SAAEGYEQY
>TRBJ2-7|TRBV5-1
ASSPTGVPYEQY
>TRBJ1-2|TRBV2
ASSISRGAEGYT
>TRBJ1-3|TRBV4-1
ASSYDRVSGNTIY
>TRBJ2-1|TRBV6-1
ASWVSGARYNEQF
>TRBJ2-1|TRBV9
ASSTGAGTGSNEQF
>TRBJ1-6|TRBV6-6
ASSYGAARVGSPLH
>TRBJ1-1|TRBV18
ASSPRGDLNTEAF
>TRBJ2-1|TRBV7-2
ASSLAPLKGEQF
>TRBJ2-3|TRBV9
ASSVRGAGDTQY
>TRBJ2-3|TRBV7-8
ASSLGRGEDTQY
>TRBJ2-7|TRBV28
ASSLGGKGEQY
>TRBJ2-2|TRBV10-2
ASSEWNGGELF
>TRBJ2-2|TRBV7-2
ASSSLGSTTGELF
>TRBJ2-1|TRBV30
ACPSGSSYNEQF
>TRBJ2-1|TRBV5-1
ASSLARGYEQF
>TRBJ2-5|TRBV7-2
ASSAGQGGETQY
>TRBJ2-5|TRBV5-1
ASSLVLGQETQY
>TRBJ1-5|TRBV19
ASSILDSNQPQH
>TRBJ1-1|TRBV6-5
ASSYLGVNTEAF
>TRBJ2-2|TRBV18
ASSRKGPPNTGELF
>TRBJ1-5|TRBV6-1
ASTRQGGRQPQH
>TRBJ2-7|TRBV5-1
ASSDDRAPYEQY
>TRBJ2-3|TRBV5-1
ASSKGASAVTDTQY
>TRBJ1-4|TRBV7-2
ASSLVGQVGEKLF
>TRBJ2-5|TRBV30
AWSQAPLAGETQY
>TRBJ2-7|TRBV10-3
AIGLTSYEQY
>TRBJ2-5|TRBV12-5
ASGLVLGKAQY
>TRBJ2-3|TRBV6-1
ASMPRGITDTQY
>TRBJ1-1|TRBV11-2
ASSLEVRTAFSLEAF
>TRBJ1-6|TRBV7-2
ASSLDGPLNSPLH